The 27 T cell receptor beta chains in this list originate from one sample, sequenced in a study of T cells in Graves' hyperthyroidism and ophthalmopathy. The source material, RNA transcripts, was used to amplify TCR beta CDR3 regions. Primed by the HTBI set, a first-round RT-PCR was run on the TCR CDR3. TCRdb re-analysed the multiplex PCR reads in MiXCR, keeping a single row per CDR3 protein. The table lists 500,000 or so distinct CDR3 sequences, 15% to 20% of them singletons. The specimen was blood. Receptor source: a woman aged 18-35 years with Graves' ophthalmopathy.

J is TRBJ2-7 and V is TRBV5-6; D is unclear. V shed 2 bases and J shed 6 bases, with 18 bases lying between them. The CDR3 runs 15 residues. Germline V lookup: CDR1 SGHDT, CDR2 YYEEEE. CDR3 region: CASSLALVGLGEQYF. In DNA, the CDR3 is TGTGCCAGCAGCTTAGCGCTCGTCGGGCTGGGCGAGCAGTACTTC.

V and J are TRBV29-1 and TRBJ1-2; TRBD1 matches 10 bases. V gave up 5 bases and J gave up 8 bases; unmatched junction bases: 11. CDR3 size: 14 residues. CDR1 is SQVTM, CDR2 ANQGSEA, per germline. CDR3 DNA sequence: TGCAGCGTTCGTAGGTGGGACAGGGGCGGCGGCTACACCTTC. Translating it yields CSVRRWDRGGGYTF.

The chain has TRBV7-2 and TRBJ2-1; possibly TRBD2 for D (6 bases). CDR3 length equals 12 residues. From germline, CDR1 is SGHTA and CDR2 FQGNSA. The V end lost 5 bases, the J end lost 11 bases, and 13 bases lay between the germline ends. Here the CDR3 DNA reads TGTGCCAGCAGCCCTGGCGGGGAGAAGCAGTTCTTC. This gives the protein CASSPGGEKQFF.

This clonotype was counted at least ten times. The rearrangement uses TRBV20-1 and TRBJ1-5; 7 bases line up with TRBD1. Trimming at V came to 3 bases and at J to 5 bases, leaving 10 bases not matched to a gene. The CDR3 is made up of 15 amino acids. CDR1 and CDR2 from the germline V gene are DFQATT and SNEGSKA (reference sequence). The CDR3 loop reads CSASPPRQGDQPQHF. The DNA for the CDR3 is TGCAGTGCTAGCCCCCCGCGACAGGGCGATCAGCCCCAGCATTTT.

V is TRBV6-6 and J is TRBJ1-3; D gene uncertain. This CDR3 spans 15 amino acids. Germline CDR1 and CDR2: MNHNY and SVGAGI (reference sequence). Deletions cut 2 bases from V and 0 bases from J, with 8 bases between. The CDR3 region has the DNA TGTGCCAGCAGTTACGACACCAACTCTGGAAACACCATATATTTT. It codes for CASSYDTNSGNTIYF.

This chain links TRBV10-3 with TRBJ2-3, with D tentatively TRBD1 (7 bases). The CDR3 covers 15 residues. Germline loops: CDR1 ENHRY, CDR2 SYGVKD. V lost 7 bases, J lost 4 bases, and 18 bases lay in between. The CDR3: CAINEVRGRSDTQYF. The DNA of the CDR3 is TGTGCCATCAACGAGGTCAGGGGGAGGTCAGATACGCAGTATTTT.

This clonotype was recorded many times. V gene TRBV28 combines with J gene TRBJ1-2, with D maybe TRBD1 (5 bases). This CDR3 region has 15 residues. CDR1 and CDR2 from the germline V gene are MDHEN and SYDVKM. Trimming took off 6 bases at V and 5 bases at J, with 19 bases between the two ends. The DNA for the CDR3 is TGTGCCAGCAGAACCGCGGACATCATAGGGTATGGCTACACCTTC. Protein: CASRTADIIGYGYTF.

The chain links TRBV10-3 to TRBJ1-5, with a possible D match to TRBD1 (6 bases). CDR3 length: 16 residues. Germline-derived CDR1 and CDR2 are ENHRY and SYGVKD. Trimming left V 3 bases short and J 1 base short, with 13 bases between. CDR3 bases: TGTGCCATCAGTGACCTATGGACAGAGAGCAATCAGCCCCAGCATTTT. Protein: CAISDLWTESNQPQHF.

The chain has TRBV29-1 and TRBJ1-1; D not certain. This CDR3 comprises 14 residues. Between the trimmed V and J ends, which lost 6 bases and 0 bases, there was a span of 14 bases. Germline V gives CDR1 SQVTM, CDR2 ANQGSEA. The CDR3 sequence: CSVADGRLNTEAFF. The CDR3 DNA reads TGCAGCGTCGCAGACGGACGGTTGAACACTGAAGCTTTCTTT.

This clonotype was detected once. The junction and the germline gene differ at one end; a read error may be behind it. The V call is TRBV28, the J call TRBJ1-2; weak D call: TRBD1 (5 bases). This CDR3 region has 16 residues. Germline V gene sequence: CDR1 MDHEN, CDR2 SYDVKM. DNA for the CDR3: TGTGCCAGCAGTTTATTCACAGGCGGCGGAAACTATGGCTGCACCTTC. Its protein is CASSLFTGGGNYGCTF.

This clonotype turned up a few times. The chain recombines TRBV19 with TRBJ2-7, with 9 bases fitting TRBD1. CDR3 length: 15 amino acids. Trimming at V came to 5 bases and at J to 2 bases, leaving 7 bases not matched to a gene. The V gene's germline CDR1 is LNHDA and CDR2 SQIVND (reference sequence). CDR3 DNA: TGTGCCAGTAGTGTAGGGACAGGGAGAACCTACGAGCAGTACTTC. Amino acid sequence: CASSVGTGRTYEQYF.

The chain recombines TRBV7-9 with TRBJ2-1, with a tentative D call TRBD2 (7 bases). CDR1 and CDR2 from the germline V gene are SEHNR and FQNEAQ (reference sequence). This CDR3 comprises 15 residues. Trimming pared 2 bases from V and 8 bases from J, leaving 16 bases between. CDR3 nucleotides: TGTGCCAGCAGCTTACTTACGGTAGGGGGGGATGAGCAGTTCTTC. The encoded protein is CASSLLTVGGDEQFF.

The chain links TRBV5-1 to TRBJ1-1, with D uncertain. Trimming removed 4 bases from V and 2 bases from J, with 9 bases in between. Germline V gives CDR1 SGHRS, CDR2 YFSETQ. This CDR3 region has 13 residues. The CDR3 reads CASSHDENTEAFF. The CDR3 DNA is TGCGCCAGCAGCCATGACGAAAACACTGAAGCTTTCTTT.

The J gene is TRBJ1-5, the V gene TRBV19; a weak D match, TRBD1 (6 bases). Germline V gene data show CDR1 as LNHDA and CDR2 as SQIVND (reference sequence). The CDR3 extends over 15 amino acids. The V and J ends lost 5 bases and 3 bases respectively, with 14 bases between them. The CDR3 DNA follows: TGTGCCAGTAGTGCTATAGGACAGCTCAATCAGCCCCAGCATTTT. It codes for CASSAIGQLNQPQHF.

The V and J genes are TRBV28 and TRBJ2-7, with D hard to call. This CDR3 is built from 15 residues. V lost 4 bases, J lost 0 bases, and 13 bases lay in between. CDR1 and CDR2 from the germline V gene are MDHEN and SYDVKM. CDR3 DNA: TGTGCCAGCAGTTCTCCTCCCCAGAGCTCCTACGAGCAGTACTTC. It is translated as CASSSPPQSSYEQYF.

This clonotype was observed a handful of times. The chain carries TRBV4-1 and TRBJ2-7; the match to TRBD2 covers 13 bases. Per the germline V gene, CDR1 is MGHRA and CDR2 is YSYEKL. Unmatched junction bases numbered 6, after V lost 4 bases and J lost 0 bases. The CDR3 is 17 residues long. CDR3 sequence reads: CASSPGLAGAFSYEQYF. CDR3 in DNA: TGCGCCAGCAGCCCAGGACTAGCGGGGGCCTTCTCCTACGAGCAGTACTTC.

This sequence joins TRBV9 and TRBJ2-2, with unresolved D. This CDR3 is built from 16 residues. The V end lost 0 bases, the J end lost 0 bases, and 9 bases lay between the germline ends. Germline CDR1 is SGDLS and CDR2 is YYNGEE. The CDR3 sequence: CASSVAPGPNTGELFF. DNA of the CDR3: TGTGCCAGCAGCGTAGCCCCAGGTCCGAACACCGGGGAGCTGTTTTTT.

This clonotype was counted many times. The chain has TRBV20-1 and TRBJ2-7; D possibly uses TRBD1 or TRBD2 (6 bases each). Trimming cost V 4 bases and J 2 bases, with 21 bases left between them. Germline V gene data show CDR1 as DFQATT and CDR2 as SNEGSKA (reference sequence). This CDR3 has 16 residues. The CDR3 DNA sequence: TGCAGTGCTACCCCCATAATGGGGGGCGGGACCTACGAGCAGTACTTC. Translation gives CSATPIMGGGTYEQYF.

This clonotype was found many times. This sequence joins TRBV2 and TRBJ2-5; 9 bases fit TRBD2. The germline V gene has CDR1 SNHLY and CDR2 FYNNEI. Trimming took 0 bases from V and 3 from J; bases not matched to a gene: 8. This CDR3 is 17 amino acids long. CDR3 nucleotides: TGTGCCAGCAGTGAAGCTACGCGGGGGGGTGAAAAAGAGACCCAGTACTTC. Encoded protein: CASSEATRGGEKETQYF.

The V call is TRBV19, the J call TRBJ2-2; D may be TRBD1 (6 bases). Trimming pared 7 bases from V and 4 bases from J, leaving 16 bases between. Germline CDR1 reads LNHDA; CDR2 reads SQIVND (reference sequence). This CDR3 contains 15 residues. The CDR3 nucleotides are TGTGCCAGTATTAAACAGGGAACTGGCACCGGGGAGCTGTTTTTT. It translates to CASIKQGTGTGELFF.

This clonotype was observed many times. This chain connects TRBV30 to TRBJ1-6; D gene uncertain. The germline V and J ends were trimmed by 5 bases and 10 bases, with 18 bases remaining between them. This CDR3 has 14 amino acids. The germline CDR1 and CDR2 sequences are GTSNPN and SVGIG (reference sequence). The CDR3 protein is CAWDPTGSNSPLHF. CDR3 DNA: TGTGCCTGGGACCCCACGGGCTCGAACTCACCCCTCCACTTT.

This clonotype was counted once. The rearrangement uses TRBV7-9 and TRBJ2-3; 12 bases fit TRBD2. Germline V gene sequence: CDR1 SEHNR, CDR2 FQNEAQ (reference sequence). The CDR3 contains 17 residues. The junction had 14 bases not matched to a gene; V was cut back by 8 bases and J by 5 bases. The DNA for the CDR3 is TGTGCCAGCTGTTCCACATTGGCTAGCGGGAGGGGAGATACGCAGTATTTT. Translating it yields CASCSTLASGRGDTQYF.

This clonotype showed up many times. This rearrangement joins TRBV28 to TRBJ2-1; D remains ambiguous. There are 14 residues in the CDR3. V shed 4 bases and J shed 3 bases, with 10 bases lying between them. Germline V gene sequence: CDR1 MDHEN, CDR2 SYDVKM. CDR3 in amino acids: CASSSRRLYNEQFF. DNA for the CDR3: TGTGCCAGCAGTTCCAGGCGTCTCTACAATGAGCAGTTCTTC.

This clonotype was seen repeatedly, ten times or more. This chain connects TRBV28 to TRBJ2-3; D remains unclear. From germline, CDR1 is MDHEN and CDR2 SYDVKM. The V and J ends lost 8 bases and 5 bases respectively, with 14 bases between them. This CDR3 region has 13 residues. This CDR3 reads CASGSLAGDTQYF. In DNA form, the CDR3 reads TGTGCCAGCGGATCCTTGGCAGGAGATACGCAGTATTTT.

The table lists this clonotype with many counts. CDR3 amino acids: CASSSEAGEYDEGQFF. The DNA for the CDR3 is TGTGCCAGCAGCTCAGAGGCGGGAGAGTACGATGAAGGGCAGTTCTTC. The rearrangement links TRBV7-2 to TRBJ2-1, with TRBD2 matching 7 bases. Per the germline V gene, CDR1 is SGHTA and CDR2 is FQGNSA. This CDR3 is 16 amino acids long. The trim removed 4 bases at V and 12 bases at J, leaving 18 bases unmatched.

This clonotype was detected only a few times. CDR3 DNA sequence: TGTGCCATCAGTGGTAAGGGGGCCTCTGAAGCTTTCTTT. Translation: CAISGKGASEAFF. The genes are TRBV10-3 and TRBJ1-1; 7 nucleotides match TRBD1. From germline, CDR1 is ENHRY and CDR2 SYGVKD. V lost 4 bases to trimming and J lost 6 bases; unmatched junction nucleotides: 5. This CDR3 has 13 residues.

The CDR3 sequence: CSASPENYGYTF. CDR3 nucleotides: TGCAGTGCTAGTCCAGAGAACTATGGCTACACCTTC. The V gene is TRBV20-1, the J gene TRBJ1-2; D uncertain. The CDR3 loop spans 12 amino acids. V was cut by 3 bases and J by 2 bases, with 7 bases left in between. Germline CDR1 is DFQATT and CDR2 is SNEGSKA (reference sequence).